This TCR beta chain was captured in a study of CD8+ T cells in alopecia areata. Study in general: Treated individuals took tofacitinib by mouth, 5 to 10 mg twice daily.

It was cDNA, reverse transcribed from extracted RNA, that served as the sequencing template. Libraries were prepared by immunoSEQ multiplex PCR; TCRdb keeps only in-frame clonotypes and omits some of them. The sample includes about 97,000 clones, about 40% of them seen just once. In its sample, this clone was seen a few times. What it binds is not known. Punch biopsies of lesional scalp, plus peripheral blood, were taken from alopecia areata patients. Overall study results and limits: Higher clonality than in normal scalp was seen in lesional scalp, especially alopecia totalis/universalis.

This clonotype was obtained from a human donor with alopecia areata. The sample comprised CD4+ T cells sorted from blood.

For the CDR3, the DNA is TGTGCCAGCAGTTTGGCTAGCGGGAGAATTCTCTACGAGCAGTACTTC. Translating it yields CASSLASGRILYEQYF. The genes are TRBV28 and TRBJ2-7; TRBD2 matches 10 bases. Germline CDR1 MDHEN, CDR2 SYDVKM. This CDR3 comprises 16 residues. V lost 3 bases, J lost 3 bases, and 8 bases stayed unmatched.